This T cell receptor (beta chain) was identified during a study of blood T cell repertoires in COVID-19. This clone was picked up one time. CDR1 and CDR2 (germline): LNHNV, YYDKDF (reference sequence). Trimming cost V 6 bases and J 4 bases, with 12 bases left between them. This CDR3 has 13 amino acids. In the study's own analysis: Estimation of nucleated cell counts relied on the amplification of reference gene primers. TCRdb keeps only in-frame clones here, not all; method: immunoSEQ multiplex PCR. V and J calls and clone size follow that table, whereas D and trimming were derived from the DNA. Here the sample spans about 180,000 clones, almost 80% being singletons. Individuals drawn from some 25 US areas were roughly 18 to 95 years old. Donors in Cohort 3 counted as recovered after two negative PCRs, clearance, or symptom resolution.

This receptor was obtained from a woman aged 45-59 years who had recovered from COVID-19. The sequenced sample consisted of PBMCs or T cells enriched from blood (not recorded which). The V call is TRBV15, the J call TRBJ1-2; D is ambiguous. The DNA for the CDR3 is TGTGCCACCAGAAGCCCAAGCCTCTATGGCTACACCTTC. This encodes CATRSPSLYGYTF. Based on the CDR3 plus reference TRBV15 and TRBJ1-2, the full variable domain is DAMVIQNPRYQVTQFGKPVTLSCSQTLNHNVMYWYQQKSSQAPKLLFHYYDKDFNNEADTPDNFQSRRPNTSFCFLDIRSPGLGDTAMYLCATRSPSLYGYTFGSGTRLTVV.